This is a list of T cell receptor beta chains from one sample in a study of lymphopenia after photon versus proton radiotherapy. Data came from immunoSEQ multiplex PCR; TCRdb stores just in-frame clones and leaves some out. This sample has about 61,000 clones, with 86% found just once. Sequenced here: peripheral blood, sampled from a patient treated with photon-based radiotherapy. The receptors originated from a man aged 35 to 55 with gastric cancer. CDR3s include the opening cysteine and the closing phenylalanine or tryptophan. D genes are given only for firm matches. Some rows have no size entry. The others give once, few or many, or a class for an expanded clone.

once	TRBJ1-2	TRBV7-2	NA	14	CASSLFGANYGYTF	TGTGCCAGCAGCTTATTCGGAGCTAACTATGGCTACACCTTC
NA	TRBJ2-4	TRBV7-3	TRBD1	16	CASSPGQGVGKNIQYF	TGTGCCAGCAGCCCAGGACAGGGGGTGGGCAAAAACATTCAGTACTTC
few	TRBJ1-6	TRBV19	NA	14	CASSASSPASPLHF	TGTGCCAGTAGTGCCAGCAGCCCAGCTTCACCCCTCCACTTT
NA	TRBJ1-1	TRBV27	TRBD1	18	CASSFTSWGQGLNTEAFF	TGTGCCAGCAGTTTTACCTCATGGGGACAGGGCCTGAACACTGAAGCTTTCTTT
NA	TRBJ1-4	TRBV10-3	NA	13	CAISEGGSEKLFF	TGTGCCATCAGTGAGGGGGGGAGTGAAAAACTGTTTTTT
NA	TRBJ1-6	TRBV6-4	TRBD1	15	CASSYRTGGNSPLHF	TGTGCCAGCAGTTACCGGACAGGGGGCAATTCACCCCTCCACTTT
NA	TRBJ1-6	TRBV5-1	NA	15	CASTNTGTTNSPLHF	TGCGCCAGCACAAACACCGGGACAACAAATTCACCCCTCCACTTT
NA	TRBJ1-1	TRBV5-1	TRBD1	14	CASTLEGASTEAFF	TGCGCCAGCACCTTGGAGGGGGCTAGCACTGAAGCTTTCTTT
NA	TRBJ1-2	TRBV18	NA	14	CASSQANTNYGYTF	TGTGCCAGCTCACAGGCTAATACTAACTATGGCTACACCTTC
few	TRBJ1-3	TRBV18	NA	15	CASSPQGNTGNTIYF	TGTGCCAGCTCACCACAGGGGAATACTGGAAACACCATATATTTT
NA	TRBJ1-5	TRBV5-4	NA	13	CASSPGGNQPQHF	TGTGCCAGCAGTCCGGGGGGCAATCAGCCCCAGCATTTT
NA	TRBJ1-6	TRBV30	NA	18	CAWNGRGPNPAEYSPLHF	TGTGCCTGGAACGGAAGGGGACCGAACCCCGCGGAGTATTCACCCCTCCACTTT
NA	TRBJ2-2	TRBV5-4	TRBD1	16	CASSLPGQAHTGELFF	TGTGCCAGCAGCTTACCGGGACAGGCGCACACCGGGGAGCTGTTTTTT
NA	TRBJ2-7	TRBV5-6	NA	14	CASSLGRGRYEQYF	TGTGCCAGCAGCTTGGGCAGGGGAAGGTACGAGCAGTACTTC
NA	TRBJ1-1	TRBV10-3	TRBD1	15	CAIRPGTGGAGEAFF	TGTGCCATCAGACCCGGGACAGGGGGCGCGGGTGAAGCTTTCTTT
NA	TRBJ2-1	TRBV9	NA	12	CASSSVWDEQFF	TGTGCCAGCAGCTCCGTGTGGGATGAGCAGTTCTTC
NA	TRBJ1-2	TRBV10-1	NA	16	CASSEFSDRNTYGYTF	TGCGCCAGCAGTGAGTTTTCGGACAGAAACACCTATGGCTACACCTTC
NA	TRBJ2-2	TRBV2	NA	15	CASSESGAGTGELFF	TGTGCCAGCAGTGAATCCGGGGCCGGAACCGGGGAGCTGTTTTTT
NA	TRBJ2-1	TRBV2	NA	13	CASVISNGNEQFF	TGTGCCAGCGTTATCTCTAACGGAAATGAGCAGTTCTTC
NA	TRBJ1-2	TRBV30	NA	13	CAWSEGPHYGYTF	TGTGCCTGGAGCGAGGGTCCTCACTATGGCTACACCTTC
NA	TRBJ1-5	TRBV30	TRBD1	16	CAWSKPGTGTIKPQHF	TGTGCCTGGAGTAAACCCGGGACAGGGACCATAAAGCCCCAGCATTTT
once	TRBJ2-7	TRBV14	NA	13	CASSPGVSYEQYF	TGTGCCAGCAGCCCCGGGGTGTCCTACGAGCAGTACTTC
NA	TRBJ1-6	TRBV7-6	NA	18	CASSLASQLSSYNSPLHF	TGTGCCAGCAGCTTAGCCTCTCAGTTGAGCTCCTATAATTCACCCCTCCACTTT
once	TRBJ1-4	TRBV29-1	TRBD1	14	CSGVSGTGNEKLFF	TGCAGCGGCGTCTCCGGGACAGGGAATGAAAAACTGTTTTTT
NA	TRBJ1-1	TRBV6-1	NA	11	CASSAYDEAFF	TGTGCCAGCAGCGCCTACGATGAAGCTTTCTTT
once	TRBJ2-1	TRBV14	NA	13	CASSQVQYNEQFF	TGTGCCAGCAGCCAAGTGCAATACAATGAGCAGTTCTTC
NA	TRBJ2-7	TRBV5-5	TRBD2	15	CASSFPLAGPYEQYF	TGTGCCAGCAGCTTCCCCTTAGCGGGACCCTACGAGCAGTACTTC
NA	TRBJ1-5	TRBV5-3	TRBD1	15	CARSPGQDSNQPQHF	TGTGCCAGAAGCCCGGGACAGGATAGCAATCAGCCCCAGCATTTT
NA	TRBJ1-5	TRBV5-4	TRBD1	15	CASSLDRGFVQPQHF	TGTGCCAGCAGCTTGGACAGGGGGTTTGTTCAGCCCCAGCATTTT
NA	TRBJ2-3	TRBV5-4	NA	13	CASSRAATDTQYF	TGTGCCAGCAGCCGGGCCGCCACAGATACGCAGTATTTT
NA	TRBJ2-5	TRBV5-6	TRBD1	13	CASSSTGVKEQYF	TGTGCCAGCAGCTCCACAGGGGTCAAAGAGCAGTACTTC
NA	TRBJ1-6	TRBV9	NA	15	CASSAQGNNNSPLHF	TGTGCCAGCAGCGCCCAGGGAAATAATAATTCACCCCTCCACTTT
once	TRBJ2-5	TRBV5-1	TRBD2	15	CASSLVAGGSGTQYF	TGCGCCAGCAGCTTGGTAGCGGGGGGCTCGGGGACCCAGTACTTC
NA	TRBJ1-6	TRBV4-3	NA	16	CASSQRQNSVNSPLHF	TGCGCCAGCAGCCAAAGACAGAACTCCGTTAATTCACCCCTCCACTTT
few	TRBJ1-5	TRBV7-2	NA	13	CASSPASNQPQHF	TGTGCCAGCAGTCCGGCAAGCAATCAGCCCCAGCATTTT
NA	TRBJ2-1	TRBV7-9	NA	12	CASSLVGNEQFF	TGTGCCAGCAGCTTGGTAGGGAATGAGCAGTTCTTC
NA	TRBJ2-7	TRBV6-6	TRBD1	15	CASSYSGTGPYEQYF	TGTGCCAGCAGTTACTCGGGGACAGGCCCCTACGAGCAGTACTTC
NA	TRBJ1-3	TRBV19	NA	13	CASTGTEGNTIYF	TGTGCCAGTACCGGGACTGAGGGAAACACCATATATTTT
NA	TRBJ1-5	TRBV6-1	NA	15	CASSPRVISNQPQHF	TGTGCCAGCAGTCCCCGGGTGATAAGCAATCAGCCCCAGCATTTT
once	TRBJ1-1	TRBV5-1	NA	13	CASSSTGKAEAFF	TGCGCCAGCAGCTCAACAGGAAAAGCTGAAGCTTTCTTT
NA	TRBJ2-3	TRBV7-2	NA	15	CASSLIFQGSDTQYF	TGTGCCAGCAGCTTAATATTCCAGGGCTCAGATACGCAGTATTTT
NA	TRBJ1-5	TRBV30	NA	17	CAWSHLRKGGNNQPQHF	TGTGCCTGGAGTCATCTGAGAAAGGGAGGGAACAATCAGCCCCAGCATTTT
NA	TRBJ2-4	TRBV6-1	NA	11	CATWGKNIQYF	TGTGCCACCTGGGGAAAAAACATTCAGTACTTC
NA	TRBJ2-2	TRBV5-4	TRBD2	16	CASSDLAGGPTGELFF	TGTGCCAGCAGCGACCTAGCGGGGGGGCCCACCGGGGAGCTGTTTTTT
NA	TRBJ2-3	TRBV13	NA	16	CASSAFGGISTDTQYF	TGTGCCAGCAGCGCGTTTGGGGGCATCAGCACAGATACGCAGTATTTT
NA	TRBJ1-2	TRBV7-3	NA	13	CASSASRNYGYTF	TGTGCCAGCAGCGCCTCGAGAAACTATGGCTACACCTTC
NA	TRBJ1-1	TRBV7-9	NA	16	CASSFSGGRGDTEAFF	TGTGCCAGCAGCTTTTCGGGAGGGAGGGGAGACACTGAAGCTTTCTTT
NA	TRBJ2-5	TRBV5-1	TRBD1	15	CASSLDGTGVETQYF	TGCGCCAGCAGCTTGGACGGGACAGGGGTCGAGACCCAGTACTTC
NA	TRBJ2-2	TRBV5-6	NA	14	CASRSDQNTGELFF	TGTGCCAGCAGATCGGACCAAAACACCGGGGAGCTGTTTTTT
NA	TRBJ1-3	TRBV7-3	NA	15	CASSPGGARRNTIYF	TGTGCCAGCAGCCCCGGGGGGGCGCGGAGAAACACCATATATTTT
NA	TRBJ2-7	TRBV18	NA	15	CASSPLSRASYEQYF	TGTGCCAGCTCACCGCTCTCCAGGGCCTCCTACGAGCAGTACTTC
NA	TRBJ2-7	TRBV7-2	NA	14	CASSPASLSYEQYF	TGTGCCAGCAGCCCCGCTAGCCTCTCCTACGAGCAGTACTTC
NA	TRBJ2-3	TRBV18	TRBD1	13	CASRGQGTDTQYF	TGTGCCAGCCGCGGACAGGGGACAGATACGCAGTATTTT
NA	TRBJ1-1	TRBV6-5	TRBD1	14	CASIPTGGAAEAFF	TGTGCCAGCATCCCGACAGGGGGTGCGGCTGAAGCTTTCTTT